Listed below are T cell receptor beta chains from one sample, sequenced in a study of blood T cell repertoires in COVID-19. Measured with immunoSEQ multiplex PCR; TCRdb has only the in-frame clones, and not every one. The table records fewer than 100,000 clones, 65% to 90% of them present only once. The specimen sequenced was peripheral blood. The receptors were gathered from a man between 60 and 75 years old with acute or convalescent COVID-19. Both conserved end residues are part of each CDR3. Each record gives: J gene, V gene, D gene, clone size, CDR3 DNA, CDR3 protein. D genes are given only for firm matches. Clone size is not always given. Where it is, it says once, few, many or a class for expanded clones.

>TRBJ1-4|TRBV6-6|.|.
TGTGCCAGCAGTTACCCCGAGCACTCGGAAAAACTGTTTTTT
CASSYPEHSEKLFF
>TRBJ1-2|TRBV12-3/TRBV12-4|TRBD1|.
TGTGCCAGCAGTTATCAGGGGGCTAGTGGCTACACCTTC
CASSYQGASGYTF
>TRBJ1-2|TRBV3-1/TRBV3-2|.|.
TGTGCCAGCAGCCAAGACAGGGCCTATGGCTACACCTTC
CASSQDRAYGYTF
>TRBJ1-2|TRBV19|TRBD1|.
TGTGCCAGTAGCATTGACAGGGGACCCTATGGCTACACCTTC
CASSIDRGPYGYTF
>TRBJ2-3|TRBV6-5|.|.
TGTGCCAGCAGTTACGGGGGGGCCGGCACAGATACGCAGTATTTT
CASSYGGAGTDTQYF
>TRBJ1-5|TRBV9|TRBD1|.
TGTGCCAGCAGCCCAGGGGGACAGGGTTTTAATCAGCCCCAGCATTTT
CASSPGGQGFNQPQHF
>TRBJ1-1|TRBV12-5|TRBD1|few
TGTGCTAGTGGGAAAATGACAGGGACAGACACTGAAGCTTTCTTT
CASGKMTGTDTEAFF
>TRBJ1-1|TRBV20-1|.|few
TGCAGTGCTAGTCAATCAGGGGTGCTCCCTGAAGCTTTCTTT
CSASQSGVLPEAFF
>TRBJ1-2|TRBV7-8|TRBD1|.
TGTGCTACCACGGCAAGGACAGGGGGCGCGTCGGGCTACACCTTC
CATTARTGGASGYTF
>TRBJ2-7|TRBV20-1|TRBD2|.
TGCAGTGCTAGTCGACTAGCGGGAGACTCTCAGTACTTC
CSASRLAGDSQYF
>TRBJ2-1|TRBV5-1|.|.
TGCGCCAGCAGCTTTGGAGGCCATGAGCAGTTCTTC
CASSFGGHEQFF
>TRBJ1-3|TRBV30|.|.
TGTGCCTGGAGTTCGACTGCATCCTTCTCTGGAAACACTATATATTTT
CAWSSTASFSGNTIYF
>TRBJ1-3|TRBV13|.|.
TGTGCCAGCAGCTTAATTGGACAGCGACGTGAAAACACCATATATTTT
CASSLIGQRRENTIYF
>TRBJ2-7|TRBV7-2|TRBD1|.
TGTGCCAGCAGCCTGACAGGGACGAGCGCTTACGAGCAGTACTTC
CASSLTGTSAYEQYF
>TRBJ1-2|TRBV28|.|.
TGTGCCAGCAGCACACAGGGCCCCAACTATGGCTACACCTTC
CASSTQGPNYGYTF
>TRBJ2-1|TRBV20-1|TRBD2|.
TGCAGTGCTAGTAGCCGTCTGGCTAGCGGGGGACCAAATGAGCAGTTCTTC
CSASSRLASGGPNEQFF
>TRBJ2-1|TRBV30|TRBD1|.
TGTGCCTGGAGCCGCCCGGGACAGGGGAGAAATGAGCAGTTCTTC
CAWSRPGQGRNEQFF
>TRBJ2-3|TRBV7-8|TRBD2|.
TGTGCCAGCAGCTTTACAGCGGGGGCCGTGGGAGATACGCAGTATTTT
CASSFTAGAVGDTQYF
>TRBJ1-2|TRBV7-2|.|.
TGTGCCAGCAGCTTAGGGCGGGGGAACTATGGCTACACCTTC
CASSLGRGNYGYTF
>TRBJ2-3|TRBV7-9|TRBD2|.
TGTGCCAGCAGCTTAGAACCAGCGGGGAGCACAGATACGCAGTATTTT
CASSLEPAGSTDTQYF
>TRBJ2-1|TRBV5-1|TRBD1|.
TGCGCCAGCAGCTTGGACAGGGGGCCTCAGTTCTTC
CASSLDRGPQFF
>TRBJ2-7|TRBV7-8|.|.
TGTGCCAGCAGCCGCACCGACAGTGCGAGCTCCTACGAGCAGTACTTC
CASSRTDSASSYEQYF
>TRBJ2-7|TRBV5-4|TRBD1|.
TGTGCCAGCAGCCCCGACAGGGCATCCTACGAGCAGTACTTC
CASSPDRASYEQYF
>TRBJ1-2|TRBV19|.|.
TGTGCCAGTAGTATAACAGACAGATATGGCTACACCTTC
CASSITDRYGYTF
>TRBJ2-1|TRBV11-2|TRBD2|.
TGTGCCAGCAGCTTAATGGTGGGAGGGCCGTACAATGAGCAGTTCTTC
CASSLMVGGPYNEQFF
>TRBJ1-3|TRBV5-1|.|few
TGCGCCAGCAGCACGGAACACAGGACTGGAAACACCATATATTTT
CASSTEHRTGNTIYF
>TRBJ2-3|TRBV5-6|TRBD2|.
TGTGCCAGCAGCTCGCTTCTCGCGGGAGTGTATTCTAGCACAGATACGCAGTATTTT
CASSSLLAGVYSSTDTQYF
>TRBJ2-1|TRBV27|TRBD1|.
TGTGCCAGCACCCCCGGGACAGGCTACAATGAGCAGTTCTTC
CASTPGTGYNEQFF
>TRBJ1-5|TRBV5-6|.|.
TGTGCCAGCAGCCGGGGGGCCTTTGGGAATCAGCCCCAGCATTTT
CASSRGAFGNQPQHF
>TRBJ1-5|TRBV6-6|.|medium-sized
TGTGCCAGCAGTTACGAGAATCAGCCCCAGCATTTT
CASSYENQPQHF
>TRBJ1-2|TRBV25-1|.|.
TGTGCCAGCATAGGAGACAGCCCCTATGGCTACACCTTC
CASIGDSPYGYTF
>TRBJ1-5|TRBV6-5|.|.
TGTGCCAGCAAAGAGGGGGATAGATATCAGCCCCAGCATTTT
CASKEGDRYQPQHF
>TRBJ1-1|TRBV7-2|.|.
TGTGCCAGCAGCCCCTTGCCCGGCGGCACTGAAGCTTTCTTT
CASSPLPGGTEAFF
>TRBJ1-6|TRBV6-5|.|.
TGTGCCAGCAGGGCTCACAAGGGGGACAATTCACCCCTCCACTTT
CASRAHKGDNSPLHF
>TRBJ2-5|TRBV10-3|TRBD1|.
TGTGCCATCAGTGAGCCGAGACAGGGGGGAGAGACCCAGTACTTC
CAISEPRQGGETQYF
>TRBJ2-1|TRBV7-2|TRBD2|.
TGTGCCAGCAGCTTAGGGTCTAGCGGGAGGTACAATGAGCAGTTCTTC
CASSLGSSGRYNEQFF
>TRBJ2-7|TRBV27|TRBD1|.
TGTGCCAGCAGTCCGACAGGGTCTCATCCCTACGAGCAGTACTTC
CASSPTGSHPYEQYF
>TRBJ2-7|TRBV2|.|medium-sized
TGTGCCAGCATGGAACGGGAGAAAGGGCAGTACTTC
CASMEREKGQYF
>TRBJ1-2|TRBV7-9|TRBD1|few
TGTGCCAGCAGCTTAAGGGGACAGGGAACCAATGGCTACACCTTC
CASSLRGQGTNGYTF
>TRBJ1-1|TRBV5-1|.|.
TGCGCCAGCAGCCCGTTTCTGGGGGGAACGAGGAACACTGAAGCTTTCTTT
CASSPFLGGTRNTEAFF
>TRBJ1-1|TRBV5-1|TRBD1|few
TGCGCCAGCAGCTACAGGGGACCGGACACTGAAGCTTTCTTT
CASSYRGPDTEAFF
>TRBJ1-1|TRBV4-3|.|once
TGCGCCAGCAGCCAAGATAGCCAGTACACTGAAGCTTTCTTT
CASSQDSQYTEAFF
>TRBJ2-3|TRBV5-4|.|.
TGTGCCAGCAGCTTCCCTCTTTCTCCTACGCAGTATTTT
CASSFPLSPTQYF
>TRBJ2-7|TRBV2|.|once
TGTGCCAGCAGGAAGGATCGGGTCTACGAGCAGTACTTC
CASRKDRVYEQYF
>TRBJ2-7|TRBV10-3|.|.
TGTGCCACCACGGGTGGTTCGAGCTCCTACGAGCAGTACTTC
CATTGGSSSYEQYF
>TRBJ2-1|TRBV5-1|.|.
TGCGCCAGCAGCTCTCGCACCGGGACGGGAGCTTCGGGAAATGAGCAGTTCTTC
CASSSRTGTGASGNEQFF
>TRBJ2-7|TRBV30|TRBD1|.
TGTGCCTGGAGTGCGGACAGGGGCTACGAGCAGTACTTC
CAWSADRGYEQYF
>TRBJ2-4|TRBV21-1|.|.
TGTGCCAGCAGCAAATCCTCCTGGGACAGGATAAAAAACATTCAGTACTTC
CASSKSSWDRIKNIQYF
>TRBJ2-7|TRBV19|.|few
TGTGCCAGTAGTATAGGAGGAGAGCAGTACTTC
CASSIGGEQYF
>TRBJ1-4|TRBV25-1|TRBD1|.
TGTGCCAGCAGTATCGCCTCGGGACAGGGAAGTGAAAAACTGTTTTTT
CASSIASGQGSEKLFF